This T cell receptor (beta chain) was sequenced during a study of blood T cell repertoires in COVID-19 (TCRdb year 2020). About the study as a whole: The collaborator samples originated in the United States, Italy and Spain and spanned the acute and convalescent phases of COVID-19. The material from the prospective study consisted of cDNA or gDNA derived from T cells, B-cell-depleted T cells, or PBMCs. The dataset comprised deeply sampled blood TCRbeta repertoires from subjects exposed to, actively infected with, or recovered from COVID-19. The repertoires were released in a freely available public database intended as a resource for research on the immune response to SARS-CoV-2. Samples came from the ongoing ImmuneRACE study (first 160 participants) plus 1,254 subjects from 6 global collaborators. Nearly every sample came with metadata listing a de-identified subject ID, COVID-19 status, age in years and sex. Where HLA class I and class II types were available, the types were taken from metadata supplied by the sample provider, not from assay-based typing.

TCRbeta CDR3 regions were amplified from genomic DNA by means of the immunoSEQ Assay, a bias-controlled multiplex PCR. In the authors' own workflow: The number of nucleated cells in each sample was estimated by amplification of reference gene primers within the assay. Sequence reads were collapsed and filtered to measure the absolute abundance of every unique TCRbeta CDR3 rearrangement. For each sample, productive Simpson clonality was calculated as the square root of Simpson's diversity index across productive rearrangements. This immuneACCESS table, as held by TCRdb, lists in-frame sequences with V and J called but not all clones. Of the missing ones, under half trace to an unresolved V gene in checked studies; the others have no known cause. The DNA was the basis for D and trimming; V, J and clone size are from that table. A total of 150,000 to 200,000 clones appear in this sample, about four fifths of them only once. Clones ranked in the top ten supply approximately 2.6% of the sample.

Summary of the overall study and its limitations: How much clinical and demographic metadata was included differed by source and by participant, and the metadata was provided uncurated.

Regarding this clone: The clone's antigen remains unknown. No clone much larger than this one lies a single base away; base qualities are absent.

Inclusive of the bounding cysteine and phenylalanine, the CDR3 is 15 residues long. Here the CDR3 DNA is all that survives: 45 bases in frame from base 1. V is reduced by 2 bases and J by 0 bases, leaving a spacing of 8 bases between them. The CDR1 and CDR2 encoded by the germline V gene are SGHTA and FQGNSA. In Seattle, one collaborating source enrolled patients while the infection was active and tracked those patients longitudinally over the course of disease. Collaborating institutions collected whole blood in K2EDTA tubes following their own protocols. Collaborator samples were shipped for TCRbeta analysis as frozen whole blood, isolated PBMCs, or DNA extracted from either sample type.

The sequence is built from TRBV7-2 and TRBJ1-5; tentative D gene TRBD1, with 6 bases matching. This clonotype was sampled from a woman older than 75 with COVID-19, enrolled during active disease. Sequences were obtained from peripheral blood. The DNA sequence is given as TGTGCCAGCAGCTTACAGGGGAATAGCAATCAGCCCCAGCATTTT. Its translation is CASSLQGNSNQPQHF.